These T cell receptor beta chains were read from a single sample in a study of blood T cells in healthy people across ages. MiXCR, run by TCRdb on the 5' RACE reads, gives a single entry per CDR3 protein. Of roughly 830,000 distinct CDR3 sequences in the sample, 62% were seen once. Sequenced input: blood. These receptors originate from a man in his thirties or forties in good health. The CDR3 runs from the conserved cysteine through the conserved F or W. A D gene is named only where the DNA matches it firmly. Clone size is not always given. Where it is, it says once, few, many or a class for expanded clones.

clone_size d_call j_call v_call cdr3_aa cdr3_nt
. . TRBJ2-1 TRBV3-1 CASSQVFGSEQFF TGTGCCAGCAGCCAAGTGTTCGGAAGTGAGCAGTTCTTC
. TRBD2 TRBJ2-1 TRBV27 CASRWTSGDNEQFF TGTGCCAGCCGTTGGACTAGCGGGGACAATGAGCAGTTCTTC
. . TRBJ1-2 TRBV6-1 CASSDDKSSVYGYTF TGTGCCAGCAGCGATGACAAGTCCTCGGTGTATGGCTACACCTTC
once TRBD2 TRBJ2-1 TRBV7-9 CASSSVSGAGYNEQFF TGTGCCAGCAGCTCGGTTAGCGGGGCAGGATACAATGAGCAGTTCTTC
. . TRBJ2-4 TRBV5-1 CASSFRLEPKNNKNIQYF TGCGCCAGCAGCTTTAGGCTGGAACCGAAAAATAACAAAAACATTCAGTACTTC
many TRBD2 TRBJ2-1 TRBV6-4 CASSATSGGAGDEQFF TGTGCCAGCAGTGCGACTAGCGGGGGGGCAGGCGATGAGCAGTTCTTC
few . TRBJ2-3 TRBV7-6 CASSLGRPRVTDTQYF TGTGCCAGCAGCTTAGGACGGCCACGGGTGACAGATACGCAGTATTTT
. . TRBJ2-7 TRBV14 CASSRMGGAYNEQYF TGTGCCAGCAGCCGGATGGGTGGGGCATACAATGAGCAGTACTTC
. . TRBJ2-7 TRBV27 CASTWTATSYEQYF TGTGCCAGCACTTGGACTGCTACCTCCTACGAGCAGTACTTC
few . TRBJ2-5 TRBV4-2 CASSQDWQETQYF TGTGCCAGCAGCCAAGACTGGCAAGAGACCCAGTACTTC
. TRBD2 TRBJ2-3 TRBV29-1 CSVETSGPFTDTQYF TGCAGCGTTGAAACTAGCGGGCCATTCACAGATACGCAGTATTTT
. TRBD1 TRBJ2-7 TRBV7-3 CASSFNAGTGGHEQYF TGTGCCAGCAGCTTCAATGCCGGGACAGGGGGGCACGAGCAGTACTTC
. . TRBJ1-1 TRBV7-2 CASSLDDNEAFF TGTGCCAGCAGCTTAGACGACAATGAAGCTTTCTTT
. TRBD1 TRBJ1-4 TRBV5-1 CASSTQGATNEKLFF TGCGCCAGCAGCACTCAGGGGGCCACTAATGAAAAACTGTTTTTT
. . TRBJ2-6 TRBV6-5 CASSYSQSGANVLTF TGTGCCAGCAGTTACTCCCAATCTGGGGCCAACGTCCTGACTTTC
. . TRBJ2-7 TRBV7-2 CASSQTGGSYEQYF TGTGCCAGCAGCCAGACAGGTGGATCCTACGAGCAGTACTTC
few TRBD2 TRBJ2-1 TRBV7-2 CASSPPRGGDNEQFF TGTGCCAGCAGCCCTCCCCGGGGGGGTGACAATGAGCAGTTCTTC
. . TRBJ1-5 TRBV5-1 CASSLAHSNQPQHF TGCGCCAGCAGCTTGGCCCATAGCAATCAGCCCCAGCATTTT
many TRBD2 TRBJ2-1 TRBV7-2 CASRWTSGGAGYNEQFF TGTGCCAGCAGGTGGACTAGCGGGGGGGCGGGATACAATGAGCAGTTCTTC
. TRBD1 TRBJ1-2 TRBV4-2 CASSQDPGDSNYGYTF TGTGCCAGCAGCCAAGACCCCGGGGACAGTAACTATGGCTACACCTTC
. TRBD1 TRBJ1-4 TRBV9 CASSAGQLNEKLFF TGTGCCAGCAGCGCGGGACAGCTTAATGAAAAACTGTTTTTT
. TRBD2 TRBJ2-5 TRBV20-1 CSARSGTSGAETQYF TGCAGTGCTAGATCCGGGACTAGCGGGGCAGAGACCCAGTACTTC
few TRBD1 TRBJ2-1 TRBV3-1 CASSPRQGAFAEQFF TGTGCCAGCAGCCCGAGACAGGGGGCTTTCGCTGAGCAGTTCTTC
. TRBD2 TRBJ2-7 TRBV3-1 CASSRPGTSLGYEQYF TGTGCCAGCAGCCGCCCAGGGACTAGCCTAGGCTACGAGCAGTACTTC
few TRBD1 TRBJ2-6 TRBV6-2/TRBV6-3 CASSYPGQGRSSGANVLTF TGTGCCAGCAGTTATCCGGGACAGGGGAGGTCCTCTGGGGCCAACGTCCTGACTTTC
. TRBD1 TRBJ1-2 TRBV7-3 CASSLGQGAVYGYTF TGTGCCAGCAGCCTAGGACAGGGGGCTGTCTATGGCTACACCTTC
. TRBD2 TRBJ2-1 TRBV20-1 CRAPSGRYEQFF TGCAGGGCCCCTAGCGGGAGATATGAGCAGTTCTTC
. . TRBJ2-3 TRBV7-2 CASSLIRGSDTQYF TGTGCCAGCAGCTTGATACGGGGGTCGGATACGCAGTATTTT
. . TRBJ2-3 TRBV15 CATSRDMGTGATDTQYF TGTGCCACCAGCAGAGATATGGGCACCGGTGCCACAGATACGCAGTATTTT
once TRBD1 TRBJ2-3 TRBV27 CASATRQGAQYF TGTGCCAGCGCAACTCGACAGGGGGCCCAGTATTTT
. . TRBJ1-5 TRBV12-3/TRBV12-4 CASSRQVGPYNRSNQPQHF TGTGCCAGCAGTCGACAGGTGGGACCTTATAATCGTAGCAATCAGCCCCAGCATTTT
. . TRBJ2-7 TRBV6-9 CASSRPTETRYEQYF TGTGCCAGCAGTCGCCCCACAGAGACCCGCTACGAGCAGTACTTC
few TRBD1 TRBJ2-6 TRBV7-9 CASTVRDRVSGANVLTF TGTGCCAGCACCGTCCGGGACAGGGTCTCTGGGGCCAACGTCCTGACTTTC
. . TRBJ2-7 TRBV6-1 CASSENAGGSYEQYF TGTGCCAGCAGTGAAAATGCAGGGGGGTCCTACGAGCAGTACTTC
few TRBD1 TRBJ2-3 TRBV7-9 CASSHRDRDNPSTDTQYF TGTGCCAGCAGCCATCGGGACAGGGACAATCCTAGCACAGATACGCAGTATTTT
. . TRBJ2-4 TRBV6-6 CASTLGTAKNIQYF TGTGCCAGCACCCTAGGGACAGCCAAAAACATTCAGTACTTC
few TRBD1 TRBJ2-7 TRBV28 CASSSGPDRVYEQYF TGTGCCAGTAGTTCAGGACCGGACAGGGTCTACGAGCAGTACTTC
few . TRBJ2-4 TRBV20-1 CSTFGGLAKNIQYF TGCAGTACGTTCGGGGGATTAGCCAAAAACATTCAGTACTTC
. TRBD1 TRBJ1-5 TRBV6-5 CASSTRGRGLMEPQHF TGTGCCAGCAGTACCCGGGGCAGGGGGCTTATGGAGCCCCAGCATTTT
many TRBD1 TRBJ1-1 TRBV29-1 CSVKTGGNTEAFF TGCAGCGTAAAAACAGGGGGGAACACTGAAGCTTTCTTT
. TRBD2 TRBJ2-4 TRBV25-1 CASSDSSGGAVDIQYF TGTGCCAGCAGTGACTCTAGCGGGGGGGCGGTGGACATTCAGTACTTC
. . TRBJ2-5 TRBV4-1 CASSQAPPDSYQETQYF TGCGCCAGCAGCCAAGCCCCCCCAGACAGCTATCAAGAGACCCAGTACTTC
. . TRBJ2-5 TRBV20-1 CSARDPRVQTQYF TGCAGTGCTAGAGATCCAAGGGTTCAGACCCAGTACTTC
. TRBD1 TRBJ2-2 TRBV9 CASSPGQGGGELFF TGTGCCAGCAGCCCAGGACAGGGGGGCGGGGAGCTGTTTTTT
. TRBD1 TRBJ2-7 TRBV29-1 CSVETGTVGSLFYEQYF TGCAGCGTTGAGACCGGGACAGTGGGATCCCTTTTCTACGAGCAGTACTTC
. TRBD2 TRBJ2-5 TRBV6-6 CASYGGGGTQETQYF TGTGCCAGCTACGGCGGGGGGGGCACCCAAGAGACCCAGTACTTC
. . TRBJ2-3 TRBV7-9 CASSLRLLVQDTQYF TGTGCCAGCAGCTTACGATTACTGGTTCAGGATACGCAGTATTTT
. TRBD1 TRBJ2-5 TRBV5-6 CASVPSLGGRETQYF TGTGCCAGCGTTCCGAGTCTAGGGGGCAGAGAGACCCAGTACTTC
. TRBD1 TRBJ1-5 TRBV20-1 CSATTQGASQPQHF TGCAGTGCTACGACTCAGGGGGCTAGTCAGCCCCAGCATTTT
. . TRBJ2-7 TRBV5-1 CASSTHLGDEQYF TGCGCCAGCAGCACACATCTAGGTGACGAGCAGTACTTC
. . TRBJ2-1 TRBV6-1 CAIRDHPGSSYNEQFF TGTGCCATCAGGGATCACCCGGGGAGCTCCTACAATGAGCAGTTCTTC
. . TRBJ2-5 TRBV7-9 CASSSPRGQGRAQYF TGTGCCAGCAGCTCGCCCAGGGGCCAAGGGAGGGCCCAGTACTTC
many TRBD2 TRBJ2-5 TRBV29-1 CSALSGGASYF TGCAGCGCCCTTAGCGGGGGGGCCTCGTACTTC
. TRBD1 TRBJ2-3 TRBV20-1 CSARSYGTGGADTQYF TGCAGTGCTAGATCGTACGGGACAGGGGGCGCAGATACGCAGTATTTT
. . TRBJ2-3 TRBV7-9 CASSLGSNQPQYF TGTGCCAGCAGCCTAGGGTCGAATCAGCCCCAGTATTTT
. TRBD2 TRBJ2-5 TRBV9 CASSTTSGRNNEQYF TGTGCCAGCAGCACCACTAGCGGGCGGAACAATGAGCAGTACTTC
. . TRBJ1-2 TRBV7-2 CASSFFIAGNYGYTF TGTGCCAGCAGCTTCTTTATCGCAGGGAACTATGGCTACACCTTC